This T cell receptor (beta chain) was identified during a study of control samples from healthy donors and cancer patients. CDR1 and CDR2 from the germline V gene are LNHDA and SQIVND (reference sequence). This CDR3 is 15 amino acids long. The V end lost 0 bases, the J end lost 1 base, and 9 bases lay between the germline ends. Profiled with immunoSEQ multiplex PCR; TCRdb holds only in-frame clones, not every one. In the table there are 200,000 to 250,000 clones, roughly 94% of which are singletons. The sequencing sample was made of blood. The sequence was collected from a man aged 45-65 years in good health. V and J are TRBV19 and TRBJ1-1; D is perhaps TRBD1 (5 bases). In DNA form, the CDR3 reads TGTGCCAGTAGTATAGACCGCACAGGGAACACTGAAGCTTTCTTT. It yields the protein CASSIDRTGNTEAFF.